This T cell receptor (beta chain) was sequenced for a study of identical twins. This clonotype came up a few times. Its antigen remains unknown. There were only healthy Caucasians among the donors. CDR1 SEHNR and CDR2 FQNEAQ come from the germline V gene (reference sequence). This CDR3 has 11 residues. TCRdb recomputed calls from the 5' RACE reads with MiXCR, one row per CDR3 protein. Among 1.5 million to 2 million distinct CDR3 sequences listed, around 33% were seen once. Study-level results: Cord blood beta clonotypes that were abundant carried fewer insertions, and memory repertoires showed no such trend. The models systematically underestimated how much out-of-frame TCR alpha was shared in monozygotic twins.

The specimen sequenced was cord blood. The clonotype comes from a newborn girl in good health. V is TRBV7-9 and J is TRBJ2-3; TRBD1 matches 7 bases. CDR3 residues: CAQGVTDTQYF. The DNA for the CDR3 is TGTGCGCAGGGGGTCACAGATACGCAGTATTTT.